This T cell receptor (beta chain) appears in the sequencing data of a study of blood T cell repertoires in COVID-19. Profiling relied on immunoSEQ multiplex PCR, and the TCRdb table lists in-frame clones only, not all of them. The sample records about 180,000 clones, more than 80% being singletons. The CDR3 length is 13 residues. Germline V gives CDR1 LNHNV, CDR2 YYDKDF (reference sequence). V dropped 3 bases and J dropped 4 bases, with 9 bases sitting between them. Sequencing was done on a sample of PBMCs or T cells enriched from blood (not recorded which). The sequence was obtained from a man aged 35 to 55 who had recovered from COVID-19. V and J are TRBV15 and TRBJ2-5, with D perhaps matching TRBD1 (5 bases). CDR3: CATSSWGGETQYF. CDR3 in DNA: TGTGCCACCAGCAGTTGGGGCGGAGAGACCCAGTACTTC.